A selection of T cell receptor beta chains follows, all from one sample in a study of cytomegalovirus exposure and HLA in healthy donors. This table comes from immunoSEQ multiplex PCR, and its TCRdb copy is limited to in-frame clones, with some not included. The sample has about 170,000 clones; 60% to 80% are singletons. Sequencing input: PBMCs. The receptors originated from a middle-aged man in good health and CMV-seronegative. CDR3s include the opening cysteine and the closing phenylalanine or tryptophan.

V: TRBV11-1
J: TRBJ2-5
CDR3: CASSAFGAKVQETQYF

V: TRBV19
J: TRBJ1-3
CDR3: CASSSRRESGNTIYF

V: TRBV7-5
J: TRBJ2-7
CDR3: CARSKPGLAAYEQYF

V: TRBV16
J: TRBJ1-5
CDR3: CASSHAQGPQPQHF

V: TRBV28
J: TRBJ1-2
CDR3: CASSHSTGGADGYTF

V: TRBV21-1
J: TRBJ1-2
CDR3: CASNQGVDGYTF

V: TRBV10-3
J: TRBJ2-1
CDR3: CAISTDRGTYNEQFF

V: TRBV7-2
J: TRBJ2-3
CDR3: CASSLRGQRGAQYF

V: TRBV6-5
J: TRBJ1-2
CDR3: CASRRTGEVYGYTF

V: TRBV9
J: TRBJ2-4
CDR3: CASSVGSGLAKNIQYF

V: TRBV4-1
J: TRBJ2-6
CDR3: CASSRGLAGPSGANVLTF

V: TRBV4-1
J: TRBJ2-1
CDR3: CASSLSGTGYNEQFF

V: TRBV25-1
J: TRBJ1-4
CDR3: CASSESGTENEKLFF

V: TRBV11-2
J: TRBJ2-1
CDR3: CASSSPTGYNEQFF

V: TRBV6-1
J: TRBJ1-1
CDR3: CASEDLGQLNTEAFF

V: TRBV5-4
J: TRBJ1-6
CDR3: CASSPGQGSTTSSPLHF

V: TRBV6-5
J: TRBJ2-5
CDR3: CASSYFLAGLQETQYF

V: TRBV7-9
J: TRBJ2-1
CDR3: CASSLRTAWDEQFF

V: TRBV29-1
J: TRBJ2-1
CDR3: CSVSTRSGASYNEQFF

V: TRBV11-3
J: TRBJ2-5
CDR3: CASSLSVGTSGRAKETQYF

V: TRBV6-6
J: TRBJ1-1
CDR3: CASSYTRTGVATEAFF

V: TRBV10-2
J: TRBJ2-1
CDR3: CASNLADYNEQFF

V: TRBV4-3
J: TRBJ2-1
CDR3: CASQGDNEQFF

V: TRBV4-1
J: TRBJ2-4
CDR3: CASSQPTSGTKNIQYF

V: TRBV7-9
J: TRBJ1-2
CDR3: CSITGDFNYGYTF

V: TRBV6-5
J: TRBJ1-6
CDR3: CASSQDRDSPLHF

V: TRBV19
J: TRBJ1-1
CDR3: CASTPNGQRNTEAFF

V: TRBV5-1
J: TRBJ2-3
CDR3: CASSWTSGGGTDTQYF

V: TRBV18
J: TRBJ2-2
CDR3: CASSPRLAGNAGELFF

V: TRBV6-1
J: TRBJ1-4
CDR3: CASSFQTGRNEKLFF

V: TRBV15
J: TRBJ2-2
CDR3: CATDDRGRTGELFF

V: TRBV19
J: TRBJ1-5
CDR3: CASRPQGLGGNQPQHF

V: TRBV6-1
J: TRBJ2-7
CDR3: CASSEGGGGAYEQYF

V: TRBV4-3
J: TRBJ2-3
CDR3: CASSQEATSGSHGTDTQYF

V: TRBV5-8
J: TRBJ1-3
CDR3: CASSSVDSSGNTIYF

V: TRBV5-6
J: TRBJ2-3
CDR3: CASSLFWGEHADTQYF

V: TRBV28
J: TRBJ1-5
CDR3: CASSITGEVSNQPQHF

V: TRBV29-1
J: .
CDR3: CSVARGQGYEQYF

V: TRBV7-2
J: TRBJ2-2
CDR3: CASSTGSGIRTGELFF

V: TRBV7-6
J: TRBJ2-1
CDR3: CASSLAGASYNEQFF

V: TRBV19
J: TRBJ2-7
CDR3: CASSPRERDEQYF

V: TRBV27
J: TRBJ1-4
CDR3: CASRNTGGGEKLFF

V: TRBV5-4
J: TRBJ2-7
CDR3: CASSTGYEQYF

V: TRBV5-6
J: TRBJ1-5
CDR3: CASRLGQGSNQPQHF

V: TRBV19
J: TRBJ1-5
CDR3: CASREGGDNQPQHF

V: TRBV5-1
J: TRBJ1-6
CDR3: CASSLAQRSGISNSPLHF

V: TRBV19
J: TRBJ1-5
CDR3: CASSSWDREVQPQHF